Listed below are T cell receptor beta chains from one sample, sequenced in a study of T cell repertoires in cytomegalovirus infection. TCRdb independently ran MiXCR on the reads; one entry per CDR3 protein. This sample yields a few hundred thousand distinct CDR3 sequences, of which 9% to 9.5% are seen a single time; roughly 4.5% belongs to the top ten. Sequences were obtained from PBMCs. All receptors derive from a human donor in good health (CMV status not recorded). Some clones in this sample may be carry-over from other donors' samples. The CDR3 runs from the conserved cysteine through the conserved F or W. The order of the fields is J gene, V gene, clone size, D gene, CDR3 protein, CDR3 DNA. The D gene is left open where the match is weak. Clone size appears in some rows only: once, few, many, or a class for an expanded clone.

J gene: TRBJ1-6
V gene: TRBV7-2
clone size: NA
D gene: TRBD1
CDR3 protein: CASSLIDRVVGAPLHF
CDR3 DNA: TGTGCCAGCAGCTTGATCGACAGGGTTGTTGGGGCACCCCTCCACTTT

J gene: TRBJ2-1
V gene: TRBV20-1
clone size: few
D gene: TRBD2
CDR3 protein: CSARGTSRRNEQFF
CDR3 DNA: TGCAGTGCTAGAGGGACTAGCCGCCGCAATGAGCAGTTCTTC

J gene: TRBJ1-6
V gene: TRBV20-1
clone size: NA
D gene: NA
CDR3 protein: CSPTGRGSSPLHF
CDR3 DNA: TGCAGCCCTACAGGGAGGGGGAGTTCACCCCTCCACTTT

J gene: TRBJ2-7
V gene: TRBV20-1
clone size: many
D gene: NA
CDR3 protein: CSAPSGPYEQYF
CDR3 DNA: TGCAGTGCCCCGTCGGGACCCTACGAGCAGTACTTC

J gene: TRBJ2-1
V gene: TRBV19
clone size: few
D gene: TRBD2
CDR3 protein: CASSAPGLAGVQFF
CDR3 DNA: TGTGCCAGTAGTGCCCCGGGACTAGCGGGTGTGCAGTTCTTC

J gene: TRBJ1-2
V gene: TRBV28
clone size: NA
D gene: NA
CDR3 protein: CASSLGGNRGYTF
CDR3 DNA: TGTGCCAGCAGTTTGGGGGGAAACCGTGGCTACACCTTC

J gene: TRBJ2-5
V gene: TRBV7-2
clone size: many
D gene: TRBD2
CDR3 protein: CASSLAGLAGVRGGETQYF
CDR3 DNA: TGTGCCAGCAGCTTAGCGGGACTAGCGGGAGTGCGAGGTGGGGAGACCCAGTACTTC

J gene: TRBJ1-1
V gene: TRBV2
clone size: NA
D gene: TRBD1
CDR3 protein: CASSERQGPTSEAFF
CDR3 DNA: TGTGCCAGCAGTGAACGACAGGGACCTACGTCCGAAGCTTTCTTT

J gene: TRBJ2-3
V gene: TRBV4-1
clone size: few
D gene: TRBD1
CDR3 protein: CASSQTGGRDTQYF
CDR3 DNA: TGCGCCAGCAGCCAAACAGGGGGCAGGGATACGCAGTATTTT

J gene: TRBJ1-1
V gene: TRBV27
clone size: few
D gene: TRBD1
CDR3 protein: CASSNRGRAFF
CDR3 DNA: TGTGCCAGTTCTAACAGGGGGAGGGCTTTCTTT

J gene: TRBJ2-1
V gene: TRBV13
clone size: few
D gene: NA
CDR3 protein: CASSGEDKNEQFF
CDR3 DNA: TGTGCCAGCTCGGGGGAGGATAAGAATGAGCAGTTCTTC

J gene: TRBJ2-3
V gene: TRBV7-2
clone size: many
D gene: NA
CDR3 protein: CASSRANRHLSTDTQYF
CDR3 DNA: TGTGCCAGCAGCCGAGCGAACAGACACTTAAGCACAGATACGCAGTATTTT

J gene: TRBJ1-5
V gene: TRBV12-3/TRBV12-4
clone size: many
D gene: NA
CDR3 protein: CASSLFGSNQPQHF
CDR3 DNA: TGTGCCAGCAGTTTATTCGGTAGCAATCAGCCCCAGCATTTT

J gene: TRBJ1-3
V gene: TRBV20-1
clone size: few
D gene: NA
CDR3 protein: CSASPIIWDGAGNTIYF
CDR3 DNA: TGCAGTGCTAGCCCGATTATATGGGACGGGGCTGGAAACACCATATATTTT

J gene: TRBJ2-3
V gene: TRBV29-1
clone size: NA
D gene: TRBD2
CDR3 protein: CSVEAPLSGSTDTQYF
CDR3 DNA: TGCAGCGTTGAAGCACCGCTTAGCGGGAGCACAGATACGCAGTATTTT

J gene: TRBJ2-5
V gene: TRBV20-1
clone size: few
D gene: TRBD2
CDR3 protein: CSARSGSLVGETQYF
CDR3 DNA: TGCAGTGCTAGGAGCGGGAGTCTGGTTGGGGAGACCCAGTACTTC

J gene: TRBJ1-3
V gene: TRBV27
clone size: NA
D gene: NA
CDR3 protein: CASRLSTRSGNTIYF
CDR3 DNA: TGTGCCAGCAGGCTGAGCACTCGCTCTGGAAACACCATATATTTT

J gene: TRBJ1-1
V gene: TRBV7-2
clone size: many
D gene: NA
CDR3 protein: CASSTMWGRMNTEAFF
CDR3 DNA: TGTGCCAGCAGCACGATGTGGGGAAGAATGAACACTGAAGCTTTCTTT

J gene: TRBJ1-3
V gene: TRBV4-2
clone size: NA
D gene: NA
CDR3 protein: CASSQKPTGVSGNTIYF
CDR3 DNA: TGTGCCAGCAGCCAGAAACCAACAGGAGTCTCTGGAAACACCATATATTTT

J gene: TRBJ2-5
V gene: TRBV20-1
clone size: few
D gene: NA
CDR3 protein: CSARDLSKGETQYF
CDR3 DNA: TGCAGTGCTAGAGATCTGTCCAAGGGGGAGACCCAGTACTTC

J gene: TRBJ2-1
V gene: TRBV25-1
clone size: many
D gene: NA
CDR3 protein: CASSESPGRWGQFF
CDR3 DNA: TGTGCCAGCAGTGAATCCCCTGGGCGCTGGGGGCAGTTCTTC

J gene: TRBJ2-4
V gene: TRBV19
clone size: few
D gene: NA
CDR3 protein: CASSTHGTSAPENIQYF
CDR3 DNA: TGTGCCAGTAGCACACACGGGACTTCCGCCCCCGAAAACATTCAGTACTTC

J gene: TRBJ1-1
V gene: TRBV29-1
clone size: NA
D gene: TRBD1
CDR3 protein: CSVIPGTGEPEAFF
CDR3 DNA: TGCAGCGTTATTCCCGGGACAGGGGAACCTGAAGCTTTCTTT

J gene: TRBJ2-5
V gene: TRBV18
clone size: many
D gene: NA
CDR3 protein: CASSPQAVNLETQYF
CDR3 DNA: TGTGCCAGCTCACCACAAGCCGTAAATTTGGAGACCCAGTACTTC

J gene: TRBJ2-1
V gene: TRBV7-8
clone size: many
D gene: TRBD1
CDR3 protein: CASSLVGTGNPNEQFF
CDR3 DNA: TGTGCCAGCAGCTTAGTCGGGACAGGGAATCCCAATGAGCAGTTCTTC

J gene: TRBJ1-1
V gene: TRBV28
clone size: few
D gene: NA
CDR3 protein: CASSSPTNLNTEAFF
CDR3 DNA: TGTGCCAGCAGTTCCCCGACTAACCTGAACACTGAAGCTTTCTTT

J gene: TRBJ2-2
V gene: TRBV6-4
clone size: few
D gene: TRBD2
CDR3 protein: CASRLAGDTGELFF
CDR3 DNA: TGTGCCAGCAGACTAGCGGGAGACACCGGGGAGCTGTTTTTT

J gene: TRBJ2-1
V gene: TRBV7-2
clone size: many
D gene: NA
CDR3 protein: CASSALGARPRNEQFF
CDR3 DNA: TGTGCCAGCAGCGCCTTAGGGGCCCGACCGCGTAATGAGCAGTTCTTC

J gene: TRBJ1-5
V gene: TRBV6-2/TRBV6-3
clone size: NA
D gene: NA
CDR3 protein: CASSYSIGRTNQPQHF
CDR3 DNA: TGTGCCAGCAGTTACTCAATCGGCAGGACCAATCAGCCCCAGCATTTT

J gene: TRBJ1-1
V gene: TRBV7-2
clone size: many
D gene: TRBD1
CDR3 protein: CASSRGQGAENTEAFF
CDR3 DNA: TGTGCCAGCAGCAGGGGACAGGGGGCCGAAAACACTGAAGCTTTCTTT

J gene: TRBJ2-7
V gene: TRBV7-2
clone size: many
D gene: NA
CDR3 protein: CASSLGALVYEQYF
CDR3 DNA: TGTGCCAGCAGCTTAGGGGCACTAGTCTACGAGCAGTACTTC

J gene: TRBJ1-5
V gene: TRBV7-2
clone size: NA
D gene: NA
CDR3 protein: CASSVTGLGNQHQHF
CDR3 DNA: TGTGCCAGCAGCGTTACAGGGCTGGGCAATCAGCACCAGCATTTT

J gene: TRBJ1-2
V gene: TRBV7-2
clone size: many
D gene: TRBD1
CDR3 protein: CASSLGTGAGYTF
CDR3 DNA: TGTGCCAGCAGCCTAGGGACAGGGGCCGGCTACACCTTC

J gene: TRBJ2-1
V gene: TRBV19
clone size: NA
D gene: TRBD1
CDR3 protein: CASSNTGVWVF
CDR3 DNA: TGTGCCAGTAGTAATACAGGGGTATGGGTCTTC

J gene: TRBJ1-1
V gene: TRBV7-2
clone size: many
D gene: NA
CDR3 protein: CASSSLFAGVNTEAFF
CDR3 DNA: TGTGCCAGCAGCTCCCTCTTTGCAGGGGTTAACACTGAAGCTTTCTTT

J gene: TRBJ1-1
V gene: TRBV6-5
clone size: few
D gene: NA
CDR3 protein: CASSYQGSNTEAFF
CDR3 DNA: TGTGCCAGCAGTTACCAGGGATCGAACACTGAAGCTTTCTTT

J gene: TRBJ1-6
V gene: TRBV7-9
clone size: many
D gene: TRBD1
CDR3 protein: CASSLLRTGLINSPLHF
CDR3 DNA: TGTGCCAGCAGCCTTCTCAGGACAGGGCTTATTAATTCACCCCTCCACTTT

J gene: TRBJ2-5
V gene: TRBV7-2
clone size: many
D gene: TRBD2
CDR3 protein: CASSLTSSGGRQETQYF
CDR3 DNA: TGTGCCAGCAGCTTAACTTCTAGCGGGGGGCGGCAAGAGACCCAGTACTTC

J gene: TRBJ2-6
V gene: TRBV12-3/TRBV12-4
clone size: many
D gene: NA
CDR3 protein: CASSWTGGANVLTF
CDR3 DNA: TGTGCCAGCAGTTGGACGGGTGGGGCCAACGTCCTGACTTTC

J gene: TRBJ1-5
V gene: TRBV7-8
clone size: many
D gene: NA
CDR3 protein: CASSRTRQESNQPQHF
CDR3 DNA: TGTGCCAGCAGCCGTACTCGACAGGAGAGCAATCAGCCCCAGCATTTT

J gene: TRBJ1-2
V gene: TRBV12-3/TRBV12-4
clone size: few
D gene: NA
CDR3 protein: CASSDLGRGEGYTF
CDR3 DNA: TGTGCCAGCAGTGACCTCGGGAGGGGGGAAGGCTACACCTTC

J gene: TRBJ2-7
V gene: TRBV20-1
clone size: NA
D gene: NA
CDR3 protein: CSASVDSYEQYF
CDR3 DNA: TGCAGTGCTAGCGTAGATAGTTACGAGCAGTACTTC

J gene: TRBJ2-6
V gene: TRBV7-2
clone size: many
D gene: NA
CDR3 protein: CASSPGASGANVLTF
CDR3 DNA: TGTGCCAGCAGCCCCGGAGCTTCTGGGGCCAACGTCCTGACTTTC

J gene: TRBJ1-5
V gene: TRBV7-2
clone size: many
D gene: NA
CDR3 protein: CASSLMHGHSNQPQHF
CDR3 DNA: TGTGCCAGCAGCTTAATGCACGGGCATAGCAATCAGCCCCAGCATTTT

J gene: TRBJ1-4
V gene: TRBV12-5
clone size: few
D gene: NA
CDR3 protein: CASAGTVEKLFF
CDR3 DNA: TGTGCTAGTGCTGGGACGGTTGAAAAACTGTTTTTT

J gene: TRBJ2-1
V gene: TRBV6-1
clone size: NA
D gene: NA
CDR3 protein: CASRSTRLPYNEQFF
CDR3 DNA: TGTGCCAGCAGATCGACACGACTGCCCTACAATGAGCAGTTCTTC

J gene: TRBJ2-5
V gene: TRBV20-1
clone size: NA
D gene: TRBD2
CDR3 protein: CSARTSVQETQYF
CDR3 DNA: TGCAGTGCTAGAACTAGCGTTCAGGAGACCCAGTACTTC

J gene: TRBJ1-4
V gene: TRBV11-2
clone size: NA
D gene: NA
CDR3 protein: CASSLRQRKGEKLFF
CDR3 DNA: TGTGCCAGCAGCTTGAGGCAAAGGAAGGGTGAAAAACTGTTTTTT

J gene: TRBJ2-2
V gene: TRBV6-2/TRBV6-3
clone size: NA
D gene: NA
CDR3 protein: CASGVLNTGELFF
CDR3 DNA: TGTGCCAGCGGAGTTCTGAACACCGGGGAGCTGTTTTTT

J gene: TRBJ1-1
V gene: TRBV7-2
clone size: many
D gene: NA
CDR3 protein: CASSFLGGVNTEAFF
CDR3 DNA: TGTGCCAGCAGCTTCCTCGGGGGGGTGAACACTGAAGCTTTCTTT

J gene: TRBJ1-1
V gene: TRBV14
clone size: many
D gene: NA
CDR3 protein: CASSRNSGANTEAFF
CDR3 DNA: TGTGCCAGCAGCCGGAACAGCGGGGCGAACACTGAAGCTTTCTTT

J gene: TRBJ1-2
V gene: TRBV7-6
clone size: many
D gene: TRBD1
CDR3 protein: CASSFSSGPRTGKGYTF
CDR3 DNA: TGTGCCAGCAGCTTCTCCAGTGGCCCTAGGACAGGGAAAGGCTACACCTTC